The entry below gives a single T cell receptor (beta chain) sequence along with its context. This sample is part of a study of OX40 agonist ivuxolimab in advanced cancers. Clones were read by immunoSEQ multiplex PCR, and TCRdb kept only the in-frame ones, dropping some. The table lists about 80,000 clones, around 87% of them singletons. This specimen consisted of CD4+ or CD8+ T cells sorted from blood, obtained in a trial of the OX40 agonist ivuxolimab. This clonotype originated in an adult with an advanced solid tumor such as melanoma, head and neck, liver or kidney cancer.

Written as DNA, the CDR3 is TGTGCCAGCAGCAACCGGGACAGGGGATTTCTGAATCAGCCCCAGCATTTT. As protein: CASSNRDRGFLNQPQHF. V and J are TRBV7-2 and TRBJ1-5; 10 positions agree with TRBD1. The CDR3 sequence is 17 residues long. Germline-derived CDR1 and CDR2 are SGHTA and FQGNSA. V gave up 5 bases and J gave up 4 bases; unmatched junction bases: 11.